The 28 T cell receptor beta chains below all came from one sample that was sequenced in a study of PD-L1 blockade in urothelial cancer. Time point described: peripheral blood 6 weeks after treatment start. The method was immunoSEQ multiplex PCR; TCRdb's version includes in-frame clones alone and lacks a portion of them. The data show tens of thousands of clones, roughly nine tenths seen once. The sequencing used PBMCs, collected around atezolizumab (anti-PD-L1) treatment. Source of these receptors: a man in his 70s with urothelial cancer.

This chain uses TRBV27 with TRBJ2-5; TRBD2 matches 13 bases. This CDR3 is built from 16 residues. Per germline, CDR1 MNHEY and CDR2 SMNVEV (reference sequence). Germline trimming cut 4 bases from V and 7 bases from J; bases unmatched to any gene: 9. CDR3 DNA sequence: TGTGCCAGCAGTTCAACTAGCGGGAGGGGGTGGGGGACCCAGTACTTC. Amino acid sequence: CASSSTSGRGWGTQYF.

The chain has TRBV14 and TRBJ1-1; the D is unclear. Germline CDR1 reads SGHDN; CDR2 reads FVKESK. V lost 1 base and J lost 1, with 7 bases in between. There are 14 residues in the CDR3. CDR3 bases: TGTGCCAGCAGCCAAGTACCGGGGAACACTGAAGCTTTCTTT. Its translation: CASSQVPGNTEAFF.

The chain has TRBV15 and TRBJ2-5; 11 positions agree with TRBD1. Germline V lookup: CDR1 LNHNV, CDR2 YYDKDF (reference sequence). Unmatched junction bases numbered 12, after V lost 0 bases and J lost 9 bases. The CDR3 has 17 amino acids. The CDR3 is CATSRESPRDRGAAQYF. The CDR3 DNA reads TGTGCCACCAGCAGAGAATCCCCAAGGGACAGGGGGGCGGCCCAGTACTTC.

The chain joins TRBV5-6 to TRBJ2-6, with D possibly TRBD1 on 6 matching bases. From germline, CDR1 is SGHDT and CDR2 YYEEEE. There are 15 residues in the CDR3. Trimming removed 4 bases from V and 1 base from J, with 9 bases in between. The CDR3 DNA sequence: TGTGCCAGCAGCCTACAGGGTTCTGGGGCCAACGTCCTGACTTTC. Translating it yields CASSLQGSGANVLTF.

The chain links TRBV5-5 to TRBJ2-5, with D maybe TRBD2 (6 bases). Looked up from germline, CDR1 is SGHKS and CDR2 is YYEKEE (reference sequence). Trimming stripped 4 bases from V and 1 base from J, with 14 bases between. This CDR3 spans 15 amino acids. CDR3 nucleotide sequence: TGTGCCAGCAGCACACCAGGGAGGAGCCAAGAGACCCAGTACTTC. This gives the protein CASSTPGRSQETQYF.

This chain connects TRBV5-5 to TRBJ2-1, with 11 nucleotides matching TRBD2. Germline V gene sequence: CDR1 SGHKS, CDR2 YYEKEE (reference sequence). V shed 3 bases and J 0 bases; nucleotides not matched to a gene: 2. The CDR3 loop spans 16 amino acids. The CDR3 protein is CASSSGTSGSYNEQFF. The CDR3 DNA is TGTGCCAGCAGCTCCGGGACTAGCGGCTCCTACAATGAGCAGTTCTTC.

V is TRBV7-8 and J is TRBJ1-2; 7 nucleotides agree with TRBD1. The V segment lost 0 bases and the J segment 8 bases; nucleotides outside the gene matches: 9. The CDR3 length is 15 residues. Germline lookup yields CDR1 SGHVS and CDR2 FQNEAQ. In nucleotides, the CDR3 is TGTGCCAGCAGCTTAGCTGACAGGGAGCACTTCGGCTACACCTTC. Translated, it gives CASSLADREHFGYTF.

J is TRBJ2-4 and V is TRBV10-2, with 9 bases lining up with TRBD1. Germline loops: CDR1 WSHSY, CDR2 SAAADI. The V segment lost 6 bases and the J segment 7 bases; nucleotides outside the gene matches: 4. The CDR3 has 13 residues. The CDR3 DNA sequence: TGCGCCAGCAGACGACAGGGGGTCAACATTCAGTACTTC. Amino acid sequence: CASRRQGVNIQYF.

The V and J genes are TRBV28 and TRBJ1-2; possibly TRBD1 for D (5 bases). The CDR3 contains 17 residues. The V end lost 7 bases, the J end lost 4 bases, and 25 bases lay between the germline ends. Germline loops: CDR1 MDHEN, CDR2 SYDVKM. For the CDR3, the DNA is TGTGCCAGCACTTTTGGGAGGTGGGGGAAATTATCCTATGGCTACACCTTC. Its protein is CASTFGRWGKLSYGYTF.

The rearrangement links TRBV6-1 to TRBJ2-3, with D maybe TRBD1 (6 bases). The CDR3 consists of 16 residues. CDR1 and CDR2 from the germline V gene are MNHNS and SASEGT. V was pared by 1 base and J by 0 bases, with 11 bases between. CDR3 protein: CASSEEGRGSTDTQYF. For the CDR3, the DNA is TGTGCCAGCAGTGAAGAAGGCAGGGGAAGCACAGATACGCAGTATTTT.

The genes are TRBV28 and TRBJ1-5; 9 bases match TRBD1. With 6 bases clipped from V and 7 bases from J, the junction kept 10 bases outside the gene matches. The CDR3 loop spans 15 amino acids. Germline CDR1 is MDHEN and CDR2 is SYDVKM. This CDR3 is CASSMDRGLRQPQHF. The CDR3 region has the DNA TGTGCCAGCAGCATGGACAGGGGACTTCGGCAGCCCCAGCATTTT.

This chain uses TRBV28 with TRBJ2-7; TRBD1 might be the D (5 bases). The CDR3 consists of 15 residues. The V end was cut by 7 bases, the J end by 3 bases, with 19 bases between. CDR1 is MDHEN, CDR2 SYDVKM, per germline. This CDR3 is CASMSVGVGNYEQYF. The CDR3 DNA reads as TGTGCCAGCATGTCAGTAGGGGTGGGGAACTACGAGCAGTACTTC.

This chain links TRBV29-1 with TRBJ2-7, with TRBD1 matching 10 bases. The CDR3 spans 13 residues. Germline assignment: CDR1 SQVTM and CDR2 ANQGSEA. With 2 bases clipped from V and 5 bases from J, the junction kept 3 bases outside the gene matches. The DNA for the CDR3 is TGCAGCGTTGAATCGGGACAGGGGAACGAGCAGTACTTC. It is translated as CSVESGQGNEQYF.

The CDR3 nucleotides are TGCGCCAGCAGCTTGGGGCGGGAAAGGGAGCAGTTCTTC. Protein sequence: CASSLGREREQFF. The chain recombines TRBV5-1 with TRBJ2-1; weak D call: TRBD2 (6 bases). This CDR3 has 13 residues. Germline CDR1 reads SGHRS; CDR2 reads YFSETQ. V lost 0 bases and J 10 bases, leaving 11 bases between the germline ends.

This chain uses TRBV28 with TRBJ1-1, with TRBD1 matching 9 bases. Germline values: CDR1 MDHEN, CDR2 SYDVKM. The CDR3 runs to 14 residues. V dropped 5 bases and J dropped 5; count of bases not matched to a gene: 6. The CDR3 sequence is CASSPDRGGTEAFF. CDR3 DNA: TGTGCCAGCAGTCCCGACAGGGGGGGGACTGAAGCTTTCTTT. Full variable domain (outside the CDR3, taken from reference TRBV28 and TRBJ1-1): DVKVTQSSRYLVKRTGEKVFLECVQDMDHENMFWYRQDPGLGLRLIYFSYDVKMKEKGDIPEGYSVSREKKERFSLILESASTNQTSMYLCASSPDRGGTEAFFGQGTRLTVV.

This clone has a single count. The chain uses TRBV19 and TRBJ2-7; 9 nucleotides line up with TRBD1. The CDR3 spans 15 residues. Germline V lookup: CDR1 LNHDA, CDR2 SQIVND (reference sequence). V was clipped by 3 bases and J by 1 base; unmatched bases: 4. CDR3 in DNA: TGTGCCAGTAGTATGGTGGGGACAGGGTCCTACGAGCAGTACTTC. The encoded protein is CASSMVGTGSYEQYF.

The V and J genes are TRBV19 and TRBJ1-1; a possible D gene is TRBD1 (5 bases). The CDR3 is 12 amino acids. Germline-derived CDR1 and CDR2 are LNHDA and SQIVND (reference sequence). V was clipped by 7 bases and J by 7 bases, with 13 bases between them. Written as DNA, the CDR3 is TGTGCCAGTATCACAGGTTGGTATGAAGCTTTCTTT. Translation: CASITGWYEAFF.

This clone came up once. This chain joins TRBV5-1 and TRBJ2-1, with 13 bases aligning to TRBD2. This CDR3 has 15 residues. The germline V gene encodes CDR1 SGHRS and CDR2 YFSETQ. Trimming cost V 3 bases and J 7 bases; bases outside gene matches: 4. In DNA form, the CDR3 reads TGCGCCAGCAGCTGGGGGACTAGCGGGGTTAATGAGCAGTTCTTC. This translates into CASSWGTSGVNEQFF.

For the CDR3, the DNA is TGTGCCAGCAGCGTAGGGGCGGGCCACGGTCCGACCCAGTACTTC. Its translation: CASSVGAGHGPTQYF. The rearrangement uses TRBV9 and TRBJ2-5; tentative D call: TRBD2 (5 bases). V gave up 0 bases and J gave up 7 bases, with 16 bases separating them. CDR3 length equals 15 residues. Germline-derived CDR1 and CDR2 are SGDLS and YYNGEE. The full variable domain, rest sourced from reference TRBV9 and TRBJ2-5, is DSGVTQTPKHLITATGQRVTLRCSPRSGDLSVYWYQQSLDQGLQFLIQYYNGEERAKGNILERFSAQQFPDLHSELNLSSLELGDSALYFCASSVGAGHGPTQYFGPGTRLLVL.

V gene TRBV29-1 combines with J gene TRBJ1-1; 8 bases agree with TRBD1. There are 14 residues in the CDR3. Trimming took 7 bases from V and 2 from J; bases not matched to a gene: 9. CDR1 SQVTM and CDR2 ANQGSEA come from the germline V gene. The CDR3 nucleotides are TGCAGCGGCGTCCGGGACAGGACAAACACTGAAGCTTTCTTT. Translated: CSGVRDRTNTEAFF.

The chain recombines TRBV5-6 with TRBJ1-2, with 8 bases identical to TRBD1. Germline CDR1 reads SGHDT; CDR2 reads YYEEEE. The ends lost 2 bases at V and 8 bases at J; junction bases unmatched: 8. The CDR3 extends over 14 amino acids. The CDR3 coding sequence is TGTGCCAGCAGCTTTTCGGACAGGGCTAAGGGCTACACCTTC. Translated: CASSFSDRAKGYTF.

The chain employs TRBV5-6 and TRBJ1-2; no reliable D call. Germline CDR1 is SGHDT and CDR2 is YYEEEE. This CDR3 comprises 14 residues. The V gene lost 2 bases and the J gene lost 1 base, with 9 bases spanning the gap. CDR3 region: CASSFLVGNYGYTF. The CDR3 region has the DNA TGTGCCAGCAGCTTTTTGGTCGGTAACTATGGCTACACCTTC.

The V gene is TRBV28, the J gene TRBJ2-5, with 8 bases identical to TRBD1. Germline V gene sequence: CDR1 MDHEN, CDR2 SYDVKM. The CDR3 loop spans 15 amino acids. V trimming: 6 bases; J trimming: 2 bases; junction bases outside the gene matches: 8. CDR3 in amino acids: CASSPAGGLQETQYF. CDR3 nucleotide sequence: TGTGCCAGCAGCCCCGCAGGGGGCCTTCAAGAGACCCAGTACTTC.

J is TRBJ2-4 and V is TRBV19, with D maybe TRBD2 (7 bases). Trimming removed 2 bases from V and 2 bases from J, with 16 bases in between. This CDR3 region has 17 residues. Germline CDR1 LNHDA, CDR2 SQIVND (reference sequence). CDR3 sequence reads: CASSIRGGLGTKNIQYF. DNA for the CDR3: TGTGCCAGTAGTATAAGGGGGGGGCTTGGAACCAAAAACATTCAGTACTTC.

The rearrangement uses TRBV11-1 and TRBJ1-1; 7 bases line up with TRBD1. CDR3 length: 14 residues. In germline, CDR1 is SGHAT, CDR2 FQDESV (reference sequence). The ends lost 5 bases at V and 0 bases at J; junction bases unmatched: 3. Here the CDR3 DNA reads TGTGCCAGCAGCAAGGGACAGTTGAACACTGAAGCTTTCTTT. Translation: CASSKGQLNTEAFF.

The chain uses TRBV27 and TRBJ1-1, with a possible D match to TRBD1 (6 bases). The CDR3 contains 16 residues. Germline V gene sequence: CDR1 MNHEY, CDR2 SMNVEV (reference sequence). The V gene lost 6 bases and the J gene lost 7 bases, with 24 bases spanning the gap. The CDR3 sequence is CASSHSQTGPTFEAFF. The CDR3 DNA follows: TGTGCCAGCAGCCATAGCCAAACAGGGCCGACCTTTGAAGCTTTCTTT.

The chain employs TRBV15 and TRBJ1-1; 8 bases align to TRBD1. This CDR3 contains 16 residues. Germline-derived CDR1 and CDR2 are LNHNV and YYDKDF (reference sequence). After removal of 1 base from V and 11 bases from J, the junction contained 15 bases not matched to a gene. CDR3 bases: TGTGCCACCAGCAGAGGGGTCGGCAGGGGGCCCCTCGAGGCTTTCTTT. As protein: CATSRGVGRGPLEAFF.

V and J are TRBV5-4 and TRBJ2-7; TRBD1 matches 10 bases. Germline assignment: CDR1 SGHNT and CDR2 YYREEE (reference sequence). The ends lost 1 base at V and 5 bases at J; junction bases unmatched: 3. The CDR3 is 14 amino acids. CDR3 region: CASSLLGQGDEQYF. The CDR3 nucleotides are TGTGCCAGCAGCTTGCTCGGACAGGGGGACGAGCAGTACTTC.